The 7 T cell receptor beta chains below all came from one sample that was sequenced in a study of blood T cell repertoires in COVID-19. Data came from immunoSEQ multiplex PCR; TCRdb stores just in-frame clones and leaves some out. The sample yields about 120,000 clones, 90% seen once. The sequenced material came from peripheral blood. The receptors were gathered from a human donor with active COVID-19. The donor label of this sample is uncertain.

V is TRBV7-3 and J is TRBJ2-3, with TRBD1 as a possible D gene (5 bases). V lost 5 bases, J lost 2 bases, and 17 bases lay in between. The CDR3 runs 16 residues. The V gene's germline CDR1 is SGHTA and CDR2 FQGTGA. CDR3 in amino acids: CASSQQGYLDTDTQYF. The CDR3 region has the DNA TGTGCCAGCAGCCAGCAGGGCTACCTAGACACAGATACGCAGTATTTT.

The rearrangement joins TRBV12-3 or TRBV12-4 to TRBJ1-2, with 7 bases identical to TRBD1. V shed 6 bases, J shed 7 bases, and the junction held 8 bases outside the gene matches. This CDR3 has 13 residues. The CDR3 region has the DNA TGTGCCAGCAGACGACAGGGCAGAGGTGGCTACACCTTC. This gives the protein CASRRQGRGGYTF.

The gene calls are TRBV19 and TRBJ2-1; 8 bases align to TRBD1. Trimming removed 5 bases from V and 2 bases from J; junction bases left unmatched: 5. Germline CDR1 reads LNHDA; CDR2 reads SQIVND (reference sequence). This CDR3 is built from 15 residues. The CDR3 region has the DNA TGTGCCAGTAGTTTGCCAGGGGGCCCCTACAATGAGCAGTTCTTC. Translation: CASSLPGGPYNEQFF.

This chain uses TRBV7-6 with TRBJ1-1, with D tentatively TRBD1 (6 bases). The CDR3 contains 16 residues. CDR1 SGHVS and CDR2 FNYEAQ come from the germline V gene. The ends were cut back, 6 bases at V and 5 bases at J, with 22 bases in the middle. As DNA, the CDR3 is TGTGCCAGCAGTTTGGATCTGGGGGCGCTGAGGACTGAAGCTTTCTTT. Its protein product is CASSLDLGALRTEAFF.

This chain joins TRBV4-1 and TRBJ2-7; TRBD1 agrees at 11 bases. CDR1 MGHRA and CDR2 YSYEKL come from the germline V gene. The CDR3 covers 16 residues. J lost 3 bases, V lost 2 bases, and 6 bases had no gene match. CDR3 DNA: TGCGCCAGCAGCCAATCCCGGACAGGGGGCTTCTACGAGCAGTACTTC. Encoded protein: CASSQSRTGGFYEQYF.

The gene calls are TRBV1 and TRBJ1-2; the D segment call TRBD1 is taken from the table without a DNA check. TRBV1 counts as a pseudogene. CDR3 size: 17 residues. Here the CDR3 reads CTSSQDSSSGNTYGYTF. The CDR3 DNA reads TGCACCAGCAGCCAAGATAGTTCCTCAGGGAACACTTATGGCTACACCTTC.

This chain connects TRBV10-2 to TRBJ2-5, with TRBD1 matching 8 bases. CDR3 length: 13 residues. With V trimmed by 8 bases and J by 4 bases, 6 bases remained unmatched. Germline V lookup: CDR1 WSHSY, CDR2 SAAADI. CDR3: CASLDRVGETQYF. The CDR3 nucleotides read TGCGCCAGCCTGGACAGGGTGGGAGAGACCCAGTACTTC.